This T cell receptor beta chain appears in the sequencing data of a study of blood T cell repertoires in COVID-19. In the original workflow: The assay estimated nucleated cells by amplifying reference gene primers. TCRdb keeps only in-frame clones here, not all; method: immunoSEQ multiplex PCR. V, J and clone size derive from that table, while D and trimming were established from the DNA sequence. Among 81,000 or so clones listed, around 91% were seen once. This TCR was recovered from an older man with active or convalescent COVID-19. Material for sequencing was peripheral blood.

The CDR3 region has the DNA TGTGCCAGCAGTCTGGGCAGGGGATACCAGCCCCAGCATTTT. Translated: CASSLGRGYQPQHF. This rearrangement joins TRBV27 to TRBJ1-5; D may be TRBD1 (6 bases). This CDR3 is 14 amino acids long. From germline, CDR1 is MNHEY and CDR2 SMNVEV (reference sequence). Trimming shortened V by 5 bases and J by 7 bases, and 15 bases separated the two germline ends.